This entry is about one T cell receptor beta chain. What it binds is not known. Patients were excluded because of uncontrolled infection, other autoimmune disease, pregnancy or lactation. Per germline, CDR1 MNHEY and CDR2 SVGEGT. The CDR3 consists of 18 residues. The V gene end was trimmed by 9 bases and the J gene end by 3 bases; junction bases not matched to a gene: 19. This entry is derived from a study of T cells in Graves' hyperthyroidism and ophthalmopathy. Notes on the study in general: Separating ophthalmopathy from stable hyperthyroidism was achieved by a 13 V-J model. Ophthalmopathy got predicted by the model a median approximately 6.3 months before its onset. Most clonotypes that expanded in the thyroid above 0.001 also showed up in blood.

Using RNA transcripts as the source, TCR beta CDR3 regions were amplified. The HTBI set primed first-round TCR CDR3 RT-PCR. TCRdb redid the calling of the multiplex PCR reads with MiXCR, one entry per CDR3 protein. This table has about 660,000 distinct CDR3 sequences, about 45% appearing once. Sequencing was performed on peripheral blood or thyroid tissue (not recorded which). This receptor was taken from an adult man with Graves' disease, either hyperthyroidism or ophthalmopathy (not recorded which). The rearrangement joins TRBV6-2 or TRBV6-3 to TRBJ2-7; 11 bases are a match to TRBD1. The CDR3, as DNA: TGTGCCAGATCTTGGCAAGTGTCCCGGGACAGGGGGGACTACGAGCAGTACTTC. This gives the protein CARSWQVSRDRGDYEQYF.